These 5 T cell receptor beta chains were sequenced from one sample in a study of shared clonotypes between healthy human individuals. As defined, naive CD8 cells were CD45RO-negative and positively selected for CCR7, with terminally differentiated effector memory CD45RA+ cells excluded. The protocol was immunoSEQ multiplex PCR, while the TCRdb copy is restricted to in-frame clones and leaves out a portion. The data hold approximately 2,200,000 clones, with under 95% observed a single time. Sample: naive CD8+ T cells from PBMCs. These receptor sequences come from a man aged 18 to 29 in good health. Some clones in this sample may be carry-over from other donors' samples.

As DNA, the CDR3 is TGCGCCAGCAGCCACCGGGAGGGCCCCGATGTTGGCTACGAGCAGTACTTC. This sequence encodes CASSHREGPDVGYEQYF. V usage is TRBV4-3 and J usage is TRBJ2-7; TRBD2 matches at 8 bases. The V and J ends lost 3 bases and 3 bases, in that order; junction bases with no gene match: 13. The CDR3 runs to 17 residues. Germline V gene data show CDR1 as LGHNA and CDR2 as YSLEER.

This chain joins TRBV7-9 and TRBJ1-2; the D gene is possibly TRBD1 (6 bases). V was cut by 6 bases and J by 4 bases, with 12 bases left in between. This CDR3 contains 13 residues. Germline values: CDR1 SEHNR, CDR2 FQNEAQ (reference sequence). CDR3 DNA: TGTGCCAGCAGAGAGGGCAGGGGCTATGGCTACACCTTC. Translating it yields CASREGRGYGYTF.

The rearrangement joins TRBV28 to TRBJ2-7; 8 nucleotides line up with TRBD1. The germline V gene encodes CDR1 MDHEN and CDR2 SYDVKM. CDR3 length: 15 residues. The trim removed 2 bases at V and 3 bases at J, leaving 6 bases unmatched. The CDR3 sequence is CASSLGQGRFYEQYF. The CDR3 DNA reads as TGTGCCAGCAGTTTAGGACAGGGAAGGTTCTACGAGCAGTACTTC. The full variable domain, with the rest looked up from reference TRBV28 and TRBJ2-7, is DVKVTQSSRYLVKRTGEKVFLECVQDMDHENMFWYRQDPGLGLRLIYFSYDVKMKEKGDIPEGYSVSREKKERFSLILESASTNQTSMYLCASSLGQGRFYEQYFGPGTRLTVT.

Note on this clone: The sample contains more than one DNA sequence encoding this CDR3. The chain couples TRBV9 to TRBJ2-1; D uncertain. Trimming removed 0 bases from V and 0 bases from J, with 4 bases in between. CDR1 is SGDLS, CDR2 YYNGEE, per germline. The CDR3 length is 14 residues. CDR3 region: CASSVADSYNEQFF. The CDR3 coding sequence is TGTGCCAGCAGCGTAGCGGACTCCTACAATGAGCAGTTCTTC.

This rearrangement joins TRBV11-2 to TRBJ1-2; D is uncertain. V lost 1 base and J lost 6, with 15 bases in between. Germline CDR1 reads SGHAT; CDR2 reads FQNNGV. The length of the CDR3 is 15 residues. The DNA of the CDR3 is TGTGCCAGCAGCTTAGCGGTCGGGGATCCGAATGGCTACACCTTC. Its translation is CASSLAVGDPNGYTF.